A single sample gave rise to the 23 T cell receptor beta chains below, sequenced in a study of shared clonotypes between healthy human individuals (TCRdb year 2020). Libraries were constructed by the immunoSEQ multiplex PCR assay. Here the immuneACCESS table is served through TCRdb, limited to in-frame sequences with V and J called. Missing clones are a known gap in these copies; in checked studies unresolved V genes cover under half, and the rest lacks a known reason. The table for this sample lists fewer than 2.5 million clones; 93% of them were counted only once. The ten largest clones add up to 0.36% of the sample. Material: naive CD4+ T cells from PBMCs. The meaning of the sample's cell subset or site label: CD45RA+ positively selected. The receptors here all came from a man aged 18 to 29 in good health. Some clones in this sample may be carry-over from other donors' samples.

This chain joins TRBV4-1 and TRBJ2-1; D is possibly TRBD1 (6 bases). Trimming left V 3 bases short and J 8 bases short, with 8 bases between. This CDR3 contains 12 residues. Germline CDR1 reads MGHRA; CDR2 reads YSYEKL. The CDR3 nucleotides read TGCGCCAGCAGCCAGCAGGGGTATGAGCAGTTCTTC. Its protein product is CASSQQGYEQFF.

This sequence joins TRBV5-5 and TRBJ2-7, with D possibly TRBD1 on 7 matching bases. The germline V gene has CDR1 SGHKS and CDR2 YYEKEE (reference sequence). The CDR3 spans 15 residues. V lost 1 base to trimming and J lost 6 bases, with 17 bases between them. CDR3 bases: TGTGCCAGCAGCTTGTTTAGTCAGGGGGGCATCGAGCAGTACTTC. As protein: CASSLFSQGGIEQYF.

The chain carries TRBV30 and TRBJ2-5, with TRBD1 identical over 9 bases. This CDR3 has 15 amino acids. Germline trimming cut 1 base from V and 5 bases from J; bases unmatched to any gene: 8. In germline, CDR1 is GTSNPN, CDR2 SVGIG (reference sequence). The CDR3 DNA sequence: TGTGCCTGGAGTGCCAACAGGGGGCGCCGGGAGACCCAGTACTTC. This gives the protein CAWSANRGRRETQYF. Filled out from reference TRBV30 and TRBJ2-5, the complete variable domain reads SQTIHQWPATLVQPVGSPLSLECTVEGTSNPNLYWYRQAAGRGLQLLFYSVGIGQISSEVPQNLSASRPQDRQFILSSKKLLLSDSGFYLCAWSANRGRRETQYFGPGTRLLVL.

The chain has TRBV18 and TRBJ2-7, with TRBD1 identical over 11 bases. J lost 6 bases, V lost 0 bases, and 4 bases had no gene match. Germline V lookup: CDR1 KGHSH, CDR2 LQKENI. This CDR3 comprises 15 residues. CDR3 in amino acids: CASSPPGQGDSEQYF. DNA of the CDR3: TGTGCCAGCTCACCACCGGGACAGGGGGACAGCGAGCAGTACTTC.

For this clone: This specimen includes other DNA sequences encoding the same CDR3. CDR3 sequence (DNA): TGTGCCAGCAGCTTCCCCGGGGAGCTGTTTTTT. This translates into CASSFPGELFF. The chain uses TRBV11-2 and TRBJ2-2; D remains ambiguous. Germline V gives CDR1 SGHAT, CDR2 FQNNGV. The CDR3 consists of 11 residues. V dropped 3 bases and J dropped 6 bases, with 2 bases sitting between them.

V gene TRBV28 combines with J gene TRBJ1-3; D remains unclear. Looked up from germline, CDR1 is MDHEN and CDR2 is SYDVKM. V was trimmed by 8 bases and J by 7 bases, leaving 9 bases between them. CDR3 length: 11 residues. The CDR3 nucleotides are TGTGCCAGCGGCATGAGGAACACCATATATTTT. Amino acids: CASGMRNTIYF.

The chain carries TRBV6-4 and TRBJ1-5; D ambiguous. Deletions cut 3 bases from V and 3 bases from J, with 15 bases between. The CDR3 runs 16 residues. CDR1 MRHNA and CDR2 SNTAGT come from the germline V gene. Here the CDR3 DNA reads TGTGCCAGCAGTGATCCCTATATACGCTTCAATCAGCCCCAGCATTTT. Its translation is CASSDPYIRFNQPQHF.

V is TRBV15 and J is TRBJ2-3, with 11 positions matching TRBD2. J lost 7 bases, V lost 0 bases, and 18 bases had no gene match. The CDR3 length is 20 residues. Germline CDR1 and CDR2: LNHNV and YYDKDF (reference sequence). CDR3 in amino acids: CATSRDPFGGTSGSLNTQYF. CDR3 bases: TGTGCCACCAGCAGAGATCCATTTGGCGGGACTAGCGGCTCCCTGAATACGCAGTATTTT.

This clone was picked up one time. The rearrangement joins TRBV5-5 to TRBJ2-7; D is unresolved. CDR1 is SGHKS, CDR2 YYEKEE, per germline (reference sequence). This CDR3 has 15 residues. The V end lost 0 bases, the J end lost 3 bases, and 13 bases lay between the germline ends. In DNA form, the CDR3 reads TGTGCCAGCAGCTTGGGTCTGGGATACTTCTACGAGCAGTACTTC. Its protein product is CASSLGLGYFYEQYF.

V gene TRBV29-1 combines with J gene TRBJ2-7; TRBD2 matches 13 bases. The CDR3 has 16 residues. CDR1 is SQVTM, CDR2 ANQGSEA, per germline. J was trimmed by 6 bases and V by 0 bases; bases with no gene match: 8. The CDR3 DNA reads TGCAGCGTTGAAGATCGAACTAGCGGGAGGGCCTCCGAGCAGTACTTC. Amino acid sequence: CSVEDRTSGRASEQYF.

The rearrangement joins TRBV25-1 to TRBJ1-4; TRBD1 agrees at 9 bases. V gave up 6 bases and J gave up 8 bases; unmatched junction bases: 7. The CDR3 extends over 14 amino acids. CDR1 MGHDK and CDR2 SYGVNS come from the germline V gene. In DNA form, the CDR3 reads TGTGCCAGCAGCTCTGACAGGGGGGACGAAAAACTGTTTTTT. It translates to CASSSDRGDEKLFF.

V and J are TRBV7-9 and TRBJ2-1, with 9 bases fitting TRBD2. This CDR3 is 15 amino acids long. Trimming removed 3 bases from V and 8 bases from J; junction bases left unmatched: 8. Germline values: CDR1 SEHNR, CDR2 FQNEAQ (reference sequence). CDR3 sequence (DNA): TGTGCCAGCAGCTTCCGCGGGAGGGCCCTCCATGAGCAGTTCTTC. This sequence encodes CASSFRGRALHEQFF.

This chain connects TRBV7-2 to TRBJ2-4, with 8 nucleotides matching TRBD2. Germline V gene data show CDR1 as SGHTA and CDR2 as FQGNSA. This CDR3 comprises 18 residues. V was pared by 3 bases and J by 1 base, with 11 bases of the junction left unmatched. The DNA of the CDR3 is TGTGCCAGCAGCTTCCGGACTAGCTGGGGTCTGGCCAAAAACATTCAGTACTTC. It specifies CASSFRTSWGLAKNIQYF. Full variable domain (outside the CDR3, taken from reference TRBV7-2 and TRBJ2-4): GAGVSQSPSNKVTEKGKDVELRCDPISGHTALYWYRQSLGQGLEFLIYFQGNSAPDKSGLPSDRFSAERTGGSVSTLTIQRTQQEDSAVYLCASSFRTSWGLAKNIQYFGAGTRLSVL.

This chain connects TRBV6-1 to TRBJ2-4; tentatively, D is TRBD1 (5 bases). Trimming removed 8 bases from V and 5 bases from J, with 13 bases in between. This CDR3 region has 13 residues. Germline values: CDR1 MNHNS, CDR2 SASEGT. The CDR3: CASFMARENIQYF. CDR3 coding DNA: TGTGCCAGCTTCATGGCCAGGGAAAACATTCAGTACTTC.

J is TRBJ2-5 and V is TRBV4-1, with TRBD1 identical over 7 bases. The CDR3 runs 15 residues. Germline loops: CDR1 MGHRA, CDR2 YSYEKL. The V gene end was trimmed by 2 bases and the J gene end by 3 bases; junction bases not matched to a gene: 6. The CDR3 region is CASSQTGTAKETQYF. The CDR3 nucleotides are TGCGCCAGCAGCCAAACCGGGACAGCAAAAGAGACCCAGTACTTC.

This rearrangement joins TRBV19 to TRBJ2-5; the D is unclear. V lost 7 bases, J lost 4 bases, and 10 bases lay in between. CDR3 size: 12 residues. Germline V lookup: CDR1 LNHDA, CDR2 SQIVND (reference sequence). CDR3 sequence (DNA): TGTGCCAGTAACAACTACGGAGAGACCCAGTACTTC. This sequence encodes CASNNYGETQYF.

In this sample, this clone turned up once. The V gene is TRBV9, the J gene TRBJ2-1; no definite D call. V lost 3 bases and J 0 bases, leaving 10 bases between the germline ends. CDR1 is SGDLS, CDR2 YYNGEE, per germline. This CDR3 has 15 amino acids. This CDR3 reads CASSGLGLSYNEQFF. The CDR3 DNA reads TGTGCCAGCAGCGGACTCGGGCTCTCCTACAATGAGCAGTTCTTC. Variable domain in full (rest from reference TRBV9 and TRBJ2-1): DSGVTQTPKHLITATGQRVTLRCSPRSGDLSVYWYQQSLDQGLQFLIQYYNGEERAKGNILERFSAQQFPDLHSELNLSSLELGDSALYFCASSGLGLSYNEQFFGPGTRLTVL.

The J gene is TRBJ1-2, the V gene TRBV5-6, with TRBD1 identical over 12 bases. Germline CDR1 is SGHDT and CDR2 is YYEEEE. V was pared by 3 bases and J by 0 bases, with 6 bases of the junction left unmatched. The CDR3 loop spans 17 amino acids. CDR3 sequence (DNA): TGTGCCAGCAGCTCCGGGACAGGGGGCCCAGCTAACTATGGCTACACCTTC. This codes for CASSSGTGGPANYGYTF.

The genes are TRBV5-5 and TRBJ1-2, with D maybe TRBD1 (5 bases). Germline CDR1 SGHKS, CDR2 YYEKEE (reference sequence). There are 14 residues in the CDR3. Between the trimmed V and J ends, which lost 0 bases and 6 bases, there was a span of 12 bases. DNA for the CDR3: TGTGCCAGCAGCTTGGGACAGCTGAGGAATGGCTACACCTTC. Translating gives CASSLGQLRNGYTF.

The chain links TRBV28 to TRBJ2-7; perhaps TRBD1 as D (6 bases). The V end lost 4 bases, the J end lost 4 bases, and 20 bases lay between the germline ends. This CDR3 has 16 residues. Germline assignment: CDR1 MDHEN and CDR2 SYDVKM. The CDR3 coding sequence is TGTGCCAGCAGTTCCTACAGGGTTGGGTTTTCATACGAGCAGTACTTC. This gives the protein CASSSYRVGFSYEQYF.

The V call is TRBV28, the J call TRBJ2-2; tentative D call: TRBD2 (6 bases). There are 16 residues in the CDR3. V lost 5 bases to trimming and J lost 2 bases, with 15 bases between them. Looked up from germline, CDR1 is MDHEN and CDR2 is SYDVKM. CDR3 in amino acids: CASSTGTPTNTGELFF. The CDR3 nucleotides read TGTGCCAGCAGTACGGGGACTCCCACTAACACCGGGGAGCTGTTTTTT.

The J gene is TRBJ2-5, the V gene TRBV4-2, with D unclear. V lost 3 bases to trimming and J lost 5 bases, with 7 bases between them. Germline lookup yields CDR1 LGHNA and CDR2 YNFKEQ. This CDR3 has 12 residues. The CDR3 spells CASSHLGETQYF. CDR3 DNA: TGTGCCAGCAGCCATCTAGGGGAGACCCAGTACTTC.

The chain couples TRBV7-3 to TRBJ2-2, with D uncertain. The CDR3 contains 15 residues. Looked up from germline, CDR1 is SGHTA and CDR2 is FQGTGA. Between the trimmed V and J ends, which lost 5 bases and 5 bases, there was a span of 15 bases. CDR3 amino acids: CASSPRDRPTGELFF. The CDR3 nucleotides read TGTGCCAGCAGCCCGAGAGACCGGCCTACCGGGGAGCTGTTTTTT. Full variable domain (rest looked up from reference TRBV7-3 and TRBJ2-2): GAGVSQTPSNKVTEKGKYVELRCDPISGHTALYWYRQSLGQGPEFLIYFQGTGAADDSGLPNDRFFAVRPEGSVSTLKIQRTERGDSAVYLCASSPRDRPTGELFFGEGSRLTVL.